A single sample is the source of the 25 T cell receptor beta chains below, sequenced in a study of T cells in localized non-small cell lung cancer. Sequencing was performed with immunoSEQ multiplex PCR; in TCRdb, only in-frame clones are kept and a portion is missing. The sample comprises tens of thousands of clones, about 86% of which are singletons, and approximately 17% rests with the top ten. The specimen was peripheral blood mononuclear cells, collected before any cancer treatment. These receptors were collected from a man aged 40 to 70 with stage III lung adenocarcinoma.

The CDR3 DNA reads as TGTGCCAGCAGTGACCGCTCTGGGGCCAACGTCCTGACTTTC. Residues: CASSDRSGANVLTF. The chain uses TRBV2 and TRBJ2-6, with D unresolved. Per the germline V gene, CDR1 is SNHLY and CDR2 is FYNNEI. CDR3 size: 14 residues. Trimming cost V 3 bases and J 0 bases, with 3 bases left between them.

The chain joins TRBV7-6 to TRBJ2-7, with 7 bases matching TRBD1. J gave up 0 bases and V 5 bases, and 13 bases lay outside the gene matches. CDR3 length equals 17 residues. Germline V gives CDR1 SGHVS, CDR2 FNYEAQ. CDR3 in amino acids: CASSPYSTGFPSYEQYF. The CDR3 coding sequence is TGTGCCAGCAGCCCTTACTCGACAGGGTTTCCCTCCTACGAGCAGTACTTC.

The chain combines TRBV6-1 with TRBJ2-7; the D is unclear. CDR1 and CDR2 (germline): MNHNS, SASEGT. The CDR3 is made up of 13 amino acids. V lost 2 bases and J 2 bases, leaving 7 bases between the germline ends. Here the CDR3 DNA reads TGTGCCAGCAGTGAAAGGCCGACCTACGAGCAGTACTTC. This gives the protein CASSERPTYEQYF.

The rearrangement uses TRBV6-5 and TRBJ2-7, with 11 bases that match TRBD1. Unmatched junction bases numbered 5, after V lost 5 bases and J lost 2 bases. Germline assignment: CDR1 MNHEY and CDR2 SVGAGI. The CDR3 consists of 15 residues. The CDR3 coding sequence is TGTGCCAGCAGTCACAGGGACAGGGGGACCTACGAGCAGTACTTC. This gives the protein CASSHRDRGTYEQYF.

The rearrangement uses TRBV19 and TRBJ2-1, with D possibly TRBD1 on 5 matching bases. Germline V gene lookup returns CDR1 LNHDA and CDR2 SQIVND (reference sequence). V lost 3 bases and J 2 bases, leaving 11 bases between the germline ends. The CDR3 is made up of 15 amino acids. CDR3 in DNA: TGTGCCAGTAGTATGGGGCGGAACACCTACAATGAGCAGTTCTTC. This encodes CASSMGRNTYNEQFF.

This clone was observed a single time. The V call is TRBV5-6, the J call TRBJ2-1, with D perhaps TRBD1 or TRBD2 (7 bases each). The germline V and J ends were trimmed by 6 bases and 7 bases, with 20 bases remaining between them. There are 15 residues in the CDR3. CDR1 SGHDT and CDR2 YYEEEE come from the germline V gene. The CDR3 loop is CASNYRGLIPNEQFF. In DNA, the CDR3 is TGTGCCAGCAACTACAGGGGACTAATCCCGAATGAGCAGTTCTTC.

The chain is built from TRBV11-3 and TRBJ2-3, with 9 bases fitting TRBD2. Looked up from germline, CDR1 is SGHNT and CDR2 is YENEEA. CDR3 length: 17 amino acids. The V segment lost 5 bases and the J segment 5 bases; nucleotides outside the gene matches: 14. The CDR3 sequence is CASSRGGGGGAQDTQYF. The CDR3, as DNA: TGTGCCAGCAGCCGCGGCGGTGGCGGGGGGGCGCAAGATACGCAGTATTTT.

The rearrangement uses TRBV27 and TRBJ2-7; the D call may be TRBD1 or TRBD2 (5 bases each). The V and J ends lost 6 bases and 3 bases respectively, with 15 bases between them. This CDR3 is built from 14 residues. Germline-derived CDR1 and CDR2 are MNHEY and SMNVEV (reference sequence). Here the CDR3 DNA reads TGTGCCAGCAGCTACGGGGCGTTTGGCTACGAGCAGTACTTC. It specifies CASSYGAFGYEQYF.

This chain connects TRBV30 to TRBJ2-3, with D possibly matching TRBD1 (5 bases). Trimming took off 0 bases at V and 1 base at J, with 11 bases between the two ends. The CDR3 length is 15 residues. Germline V gene lookup returns CDR1 GTSNPN and CDR2 SVGIG (reference sequence). The CDR3 DNA follows: TGTGCCTGGAGTGTATCAGGGTGGGGCACAGATACGCAGTATTTT. Amino acid sequence: CAWSVSGWGTDTQYF. Together with reference TRBV30 and TRBJ2-3, the CDR3 gives the full variable domain: SQTIHQWPATLVQPVGSPLSLECTVEGTSNPNLYWYRQAAGRGLQLLFYSVGIGQISSEVPQNLSASRPQDRQFILSSKKLLLSDSGFYLCAWSVSGWGTDTQYFGPGTRLTVL.

The V call is TRBV5-1, the J call TRBJ2-3, with D perhaps matching TRBD2 (6 bases). This CDR3 has 15 residues. V lost 0 bases and J lost 4, with 12 bases in between. In germline, CDR1 is SGHRS, CDR2 YFSETQ. CDR3 residues: CASSLAAGTADTQYF. The CDR3 nucleotides are TGCGCCAGCAGCTTGGCAGCGGGTACAGCAGATACGCAGTATTTT.

The chain employs TRBV19 and TRBJ2-1, with TRBD2 identical over 8 bases. The CDR3 has 19 residues. V lost 2 bases and J lost 4; bases outside the gene matches: 16. Per germline, CDR1 LNHDA and CDR2 SQIVND (reference sequence). The CDR3 protein is CASSIRLGGTRTLYNEQFF. The CDR3, as DNA: TGTGCCAGTAGTATACGTCTTGGGGGGACTAGGACTTTGTACAATGAGCAGTTCTTC.

The chain carries TRBV10-2 and TRBJ2-7; D remains unclear. This CDR3 has 14 amino acids. CDR1 is WSHSY, CDR2 SAAADI, per germline. Trimming cost V 8 bases and J 2 bases, with 16 bases left between them. CDR3 in amino acids: CASAVGRPTYEQYF. CDR3 bases: TGCGCCAGCGCTGTCGGACGGCCCACCTACGAGCAGTACTTC.

V usage is TRBV11-2 and J usage is TRBJ2-1; 8 nucleotides match TRBD1. CDR3 length: 15 amino acids. Losses at the gene ends were 2 bases for V and 0 bases for J; bases not matched to a gene: 0. Germline V gene data show CDR1 as SGHAT and CDR2 as FQNNGV. DNA for the CDR3: TGTGCCAGCAGCTTAACAGGGGGCTCCTACAATGAGCAGTTCTTC. Its translation is CASSLTGGSYNEQFF.

The gene calls are TRBV4-2 and TRBJ2-5; D remains ambiguous. The CDR3 is 13 residues long. V dropped 2 bases and J dropped 5 bases, with 9 bases sitting between them. The V gene's germline CDR1 is LGHNA and CDR2 YNFKEQ. The DNA of the CDR3 is TGTGCCAGCAGCCAACCTGGGTCCGAGACCCAGTACTTC. Encoded protein: CASSQPGSETQYF.

The chain is built from TRBV6-7 and TRBJ2-7; 14 positions agree with TRBD2. TRBV6-7 is placed among ORFs of uncertain function. This CDR3 has 17 residues. The V gene end was trimmed by 2 bases and the J gene end by 2 bases; junction bases not matched to a gene: 5. The CDR3 bases are TGTGCCAGCAGTTACCCCAGGACTAGCGGGGGGCCCTACGAGCAGTACTTC. Encoded protein: CASSYPRTSGGPYEQYF.

V gene TRBV5-1 combines with J gene TRBJ2-2, with D possibly called TRBD1 or TRBD2 (5 bases each). This CDR3 region has 15 residues. V lost 7 bases and J lost 0, with 13 bases in between. Germline lookup yields CDR1 SGHRS and CDR2 YFSETQ. The CDR3 spells CASSPRDPNTGELFF. The CDR3 DNA is TGCGCCAGCTCGCCACGGGACCCGAACACCGGGGAGCTGTTTTTT.

This clone appeared once. The V and J genes are TRBV6-6 and TRBJ2-5; D gene uncertain. Germline CDR1 reads MNHNY; CDR2 reads SVGAGI (reference sequence). This CDR3 has 14 amino acids. V was pared by 2 bases and J by 1 base, with 8 bases between. CDR3 sequence: CASSYVGLQETQYF. The CDR3 region has the DNA TGTGCCAGCAGTTACGTAGGGCTCCAAGAGACCCAGTACTTC.

The J gene is TRBJ1-6, the V gene TRBV5-6; D may be TRBD1 (6 bases). CDR1 is SGHDT and CDR2 is YYEEEE in the germline V gene. The CDR3 covers 13 residues. V was cut by 3 bases and J by 9 bases, with 10 bases left in between. The CDR3 DNA sequence: TGTGCCAGCAGCTGGCACAGGGTTTCACCCCTCCACTTT. It yields the protein CASSWHRVSPLHF. The full variable domain, in which reference TRBV5-6 and TRBJ1-6 provide the parts outside the CDR3, is DAGVTQSPTHLIKTRGQQVTLRCSPKSGHDTVSWYQQALGQGPQFIFQYYEEEERQRGNFPDRFSGHQFPNYSSELNVNALLLGDSALYLCASSWHRVSPLHFGNGTRLTVT.

This chain connects TRBV9 to TRBJ2-7; 8 bases line up with TRBD1. Germline CDR1 is SGDLS and CDR2 is YYNGEE. The V segment lost 3 bases and the J segment 3 bases; nucleotides outside the gene matches: 5. This CDR3 region has 14 residues. The chain's CDR3 is CASSEGQGYYEQYF. The CDR3 DNA sequence: TGTGCCAGCAGCGAAGGACAGGGTTACTACGAGCAGTACTTC. The full variable domain, rest sourced from reference TRBV9 and TRBJ2-7, is DSGVTQTPKHLITATGQRVTLRCSPRSGDLSVYWYQQSLDQGLQFLIQYYNGEERAKGNILERFSAQQFPDLHSELNLSSLELGDSALYFCASSEGQGYYEQYFGPGTRLTVT.

V is TRBV27 and J is TRBJ1-3; D remains ambiguous. V lost 6 bases and J lost 0, with 15 bases in between. The CDR3 consists of 16 residues. Germline CDR1 reads MNHEY; CDR2 reads SMNVEV (reference sequence). The CDR3 DNA reads as TGTGCCAGCAGCCGGGCAGGACTCCTCTCTGGAAACACCATATATTTT. As protein: CASSRAGLLSGNTIYF.

V usage is TRBV5-6 and J usage is TRBJ2-3; 14 bases line up with TRBD2. The J segment lost 2 bases and the V segment lost 3 bases, leaving 8 bases of the junction unmatched. The germline V gene has CDR1 SGHDT and CDR2 YYEEEE. There are 18 residues in the CDR3. The CDR3 DNA follows: TGTGCCAGCAGCTCCCGGACTAGCGGGGGGCATTACACAGATACGCAGTATTTT. As protein: CASSSRTSGGHYTDTQYF.

This chain links TRBV5-6 with TRBJ2-3; D possibly uses TRBD1 or TRBD2 (5 bases each). Germline V gives CDR1 SGHDT, CDR2 YYEEEE. This CDR3 contains 14 residues. With 0 bases removed from V and 4 bases from J, the gap between germline ends came to 9 bases. CDR3 protein: CASSLGGVADTQYF. As DNA, the CDR3 is TGTGCCAGCAGCTTGGGAGGGGTGGCAGATACGCAGTATTTT.

The chain links TRBV2 to TRBJ1-2; D remains ambiguous. V was pared by 6 bases and J by 1 base, with 15 bases between. The CDR3 sequence is 15 residues long. Germline-derived CDR1 and CDR2 are SNHLY and FYNNEI. CDR3 sequence: CASRTSRSSNYGYTF. CDR3 sequence (DNA): TGTGCCAGCAGGACGAGCCGTAGTAGTAACTATGGCTACACCTTC.

The V gene is TRBV4-2, the J gene TRBJ1-3; D ambiguous. The germline CDR1 and CDR2 sequences are LGHNA and YNFKEQ. The CDR3 extends over 16 amino acids. Between the trimmed V and J ends, which lost 4 bases and 2 bases, there was a span of 15 bases. The CDR3 spells CASSPGLKSTGNTIYF. The DNA for the CDR3 is TGTGCCAGCAGCCCCGGACTGAAAAGCACTGGAAACACCATATATTTT.

CDR3 sequence: CASSRGQVESEVQFF. The CDR3 DNA follows: TGTGCCAGCAGTCGGGGACAGGTCGAATCGGAAGTGCAGTTCTTC. The chain recombines TRBV6-5 with TRBJ2-1; 8 positions match TRBD1. Germline CDR1 and CDR2: MNHEY and SVGAGI. This CDR3 is built from 15 residues. The ends lost 5 bases at V and 12 bases at J; junction bases unmatched: 15.